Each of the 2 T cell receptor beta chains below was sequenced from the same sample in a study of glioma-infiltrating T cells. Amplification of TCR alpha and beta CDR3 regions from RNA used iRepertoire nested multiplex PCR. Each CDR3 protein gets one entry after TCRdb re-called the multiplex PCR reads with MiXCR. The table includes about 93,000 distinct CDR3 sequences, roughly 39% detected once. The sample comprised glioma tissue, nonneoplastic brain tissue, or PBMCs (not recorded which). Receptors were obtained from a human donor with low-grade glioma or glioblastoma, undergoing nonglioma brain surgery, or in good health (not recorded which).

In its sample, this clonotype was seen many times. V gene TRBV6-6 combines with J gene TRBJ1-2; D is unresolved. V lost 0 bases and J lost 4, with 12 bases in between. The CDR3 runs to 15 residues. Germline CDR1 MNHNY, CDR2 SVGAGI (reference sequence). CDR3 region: CASSYSGRPSYGYTF. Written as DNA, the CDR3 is TGTGCCAGCAGTTACTCTGGCAGGCCCTCCTATGGCTACACCTTC.

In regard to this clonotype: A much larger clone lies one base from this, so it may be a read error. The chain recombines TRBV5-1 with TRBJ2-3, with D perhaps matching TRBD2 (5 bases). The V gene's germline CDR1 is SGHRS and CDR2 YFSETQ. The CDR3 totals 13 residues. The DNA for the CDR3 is TGCGCCAGCAGCTTGGCCCTTCGGGATACGAAGTATTTT. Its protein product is CASSLALRDTKYF.